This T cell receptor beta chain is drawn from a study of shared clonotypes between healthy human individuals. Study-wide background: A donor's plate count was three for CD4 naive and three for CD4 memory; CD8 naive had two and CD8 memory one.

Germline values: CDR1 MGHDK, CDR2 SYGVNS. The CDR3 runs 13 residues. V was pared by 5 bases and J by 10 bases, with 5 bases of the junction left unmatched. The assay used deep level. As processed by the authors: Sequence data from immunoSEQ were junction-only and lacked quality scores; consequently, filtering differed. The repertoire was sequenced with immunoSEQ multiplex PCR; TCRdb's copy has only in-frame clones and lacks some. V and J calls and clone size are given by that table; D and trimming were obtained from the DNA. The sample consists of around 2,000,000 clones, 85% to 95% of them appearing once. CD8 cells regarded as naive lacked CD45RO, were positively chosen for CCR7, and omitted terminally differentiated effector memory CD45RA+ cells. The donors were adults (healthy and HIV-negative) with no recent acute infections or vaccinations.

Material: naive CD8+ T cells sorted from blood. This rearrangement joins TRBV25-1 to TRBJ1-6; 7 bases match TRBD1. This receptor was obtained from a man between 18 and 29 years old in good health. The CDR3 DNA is TGTGCCAGCAGTTTTCAGGGGGGATCACCCCTCCACTTT. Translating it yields CASSFQGGSPLHF.